The 22 T cell receptor beta chains presented below share a single source sample, sequenced in a study of identical twins. Each CDR3 protein is one row after TCRdb ran MiXCR on the 5' RACE reads. In the table there are fewer than 650,000 distinct CDR3 sequences, about 7% of which are singletons. The same data also contributed to another study, on yellow fever vaccine responses in identical twins.

The specimen sequenced was PBMCs. The receptors were gathered from a woman aged 18-35 years in good health.

This clonotype was counted at least ten times. The chain joins TRBV12-3 or TRBV12-4 to TRBJ1-5, with D unresolved. The V and J ends lost 6 bases and 4 bases respectively, with 13 bases between them. There are 14 residues in the CDR3. CDR3 in DNA: TGTGCCAGCAGCCCCGGATCCGATAATCAGCCCCAGCATTTT. It is translated as CASSPGSDNQPQHF.

V usage is TRBV7-3 and J usage is TRBJ2-1; D is perhaps TRBD2 (5 bases). CDR3 size: 17 residues. Germline V gives CDR1 SGHTA, CDR2 FQGTGA. The V end lost 2 bases, the J end lost 2 bases, and 16 bases lay between the germline ends. This chain's CDR3 is CASSLFPPSSAYNEQFF. CDR3 coding DNA: TGTGCCAGCAGCTTATTTCCCCCGAGTAGCGCCTACAATGAGCAGTTCTTC.

The table lists this clonotype with many counts. This chain joins TRBV10-3 and TRBJ2-5; D is uncertain. The ends were cut back, 3 bases at V and 3 bases at J, with 8 bases in the middle. Per the germline V gene, CDR1 is ENHRY and CDR2 is SYGVKD. The CDR3 runs to 13 residues. CDR3 residues: CAISDKQKETQYF. The CDR3 coding sequence is TGTGCCATCAGTGACAAACAGAAAGAGACCCAGTACTTC.

This clonotype came up many times. This chain uses TRBV7-8 with TRBJ2-2, with 9 bases lining up with TRBD1. Germline V gives CDR1 SGHVS, CDR2 FQNEAQ. The CDR3 contains 15 residues. The trim removed 5 bases at V and 4 bases at J, leaving 5 bases unmatched. CDR3 nucleotides: TGTGCCAGCAGCCCCCGGGACAGGGTCACCGGGGAGCTGTTTTTT. It codes for CASSPRDRVTGELFF.

This clonotype was counted a few times. The J gene is TRBJ2-7, the V gene TRBV2; 7 bases match TRBD2. Germline trimming cut 3 bases from V and 7 bases from J; bases unmatched to any gene: 6. The CDR3 runs 13 residues. CDR1 SNHLY and CDR2 FYNNEI come from the germline V gene. The CDR3: CASSDWIGREQYF. The CDR3 DNA is TGTGCCAGCAGTGACTGGATCGGGAGGGAGCAGTACTTC. Variable domain in full (rest from reference TRBV2 and TRBJ2-7): EPEVTQTPSHQVTQMGQEVILRCVPISNHLYFYWYRQILGQKVEFLVSFYNNEISEKSEIFDDQFSVERPDGSNFTLKIRSTKLEDSAMYFCASSDWIGREQYFGPGTRLTVT.

The V gene is TRBV3-1, the J gene TRBJ2-1, with a tentative D call TRBD2 (6 bases). Trimming cost V 0 bases and J 7 bases, with 10 bases left between them. The CDR3 spans 14 residues. The germline V gene has CDR1 LGHDT and CDR2 YNNKEL (reference sequence). CDR3 sequence: CASSQDNGGNEQFF. CDR3 DNA: TGTGCCAGCAGCCAAGATAATGGGGGGAATGAGCAGTTCTTC.

V is TRBV10-3 and J is TRBJ1-1; unclear D gene. V lost 6 bases, J lost 4 bases, and 12 bases lay in between. Germline V gives CDR1 ENHRY, CDR2 SYGVKD. The CDR3 consists of 13 residues. Here the CDR3 DNA reads TGTGCCATCAGCGCAAGGGTCAGCACTGAAGCTTTCTTT. This codes for CAISARVSTEAFF.

This chain uses TRBV18 with TRBJ2-3; D might be TRBD1 (5 bases). There are 15 residues in the CDR3. Germline V gene sequence: CDR1 KGHSH, CDR2 LQKENI. The V gene lost 4 bases and the J gene lost 3 bases, with 14 bases spanning the gap. CDR3 amino acids: CASSQVQQGTDTQYF. In nucleotides, the CDR3 is TGTGCCAGCTCACAAGTGCAGCAGGGAACAGATACGCAGTATTTT. The whole variable domain, filled in from reference TRBV18 and TRBJ2-3, reads NAGVMQNPRHLVRRRGQEARLRCSPMKGHSHVYWYRQLPEEGLKFMVYLQKENIIDESGMPKERFSAEFPKEGPSILRIQQVVRGDSAAYFCASSQVQQGTDTQYFGPGTRLTVL.

This clonotype was observed a few times. The chain couples TRBV29-1 to TRBJ2-5; the D is unclear. The CDR3 is 12 amino acids. CDR1 SQVTM and CDR2 ANQGSEA come from the germline V gene. V was trimmed by 7 bases and J by 1 base, leaving 10 bases between them. The CDR3 nucleotides are TGCAGCGCTGCGACGGGCCAAGAGACCCAGTACTTC. As protein: CSAATGQETQYF. The full variable domain, completed using reference TRBV29-1 and TRBJ2-5, is SAVISQKPSRDICQRGTSLTIQCQVDSQVTMMFWYRQQPGQSLTLIATANQGSEATYESGFVIDKFPISRPNLTFSTLTVSNMSPEDSSIYLCSAATGQETQYFGPGTRLLVL.

This clonotype was observed at least ten times. V usage is TRBV5-6 and J usage is TRBJ2-1, with TRBD1 matching over 7 bases. V was clipped by 4 bases and J by 13 bases; unmatched bases: 14. The CDR3 spans 14 residues. From germline, CDR1 is SGHDT and CDR2 YYEEEE. In nucleotides, the CDR3 is TGTGCCAGCAGCCTAGGGACAGCAGCCCTAAGACAGTTCTTC. Its protein product is CASSLGTAALRQFF.

There are many counts of this clonotype. The rearrangement joins TRBV6-4 to TRBJ2-7; the D is unclear. Germline V gives CDR1 MRHNA, CDR2 SNTAGT. V was cut by 7 bases and J by 6 bases, with 16 bases left in between. The CDR3 is 13 residues long. CDR3 residues: CASTKATIGEQYV. The DNA for the CDR3 is TGTGCCAGCACTAAAGCCACGATCGGCGAGCAGTACGTC.

The chain joins TRBV7-2 to TRBJ2-7; perhaps TRBD2 as D (6 bases). This CDR3 region has 15 residues. CDR1 is SGHTA, CDR2 FQGNSA, per germline. Trimming shortened V by 5 bases and J by 1 base, and 15 bases separated the two germline ends. CDR3 DNA: TGTGCCAGCAGCCCCGTCGCTAGCGTGTCCTACGAGCAGTACTTC. Amino acids: CASSPVASVSYEQYF.

Points on this clonotype: At one boundary the junction diverges from the germline segment, which might be a read error. The rearrangement links TRBV18 to TRBJ2-3; possible D gene TRBD2, 5 bases. The CDR3 is made up of 13 amino acids. Germline V gene data show CDR1 as KGHSH and CDR2 as LQKENI. The CDR3 protein is CASSPLEDWDIFF. For the CDR3, the DNA is TGTGCCAGCTCACCACTTGAGGACTGGGATATTTTTTTT.

This clonotype showed up many times. The chain uses TRBV4-1 and TRBJ2-1; 10 bases match TRBD2. This CDR3 has 18 residues. CDR1 and CDR2 (germline): MGHRA, YSYEKL. J was trimmed by 4 bases and V by 0 bases; bases with no gene match: 9. CDR3 DNA sequence: TGCGCCAGCAGCCAAGAGCCCCTACTAGCGGGAATGTACAATGAGCAGTTCTTC. It specifies CASSQEPLLAGMYNEQFF.

This clonotype occurred many times. The rearrangement links TRBV24-1 to TRBJ1-2; tentatively, D is TRBD1 (5 bases). Germline CDR1 and CDR2: KGHDR and SFDVKD. CDR3 length equals 14 residues. V was clipped by 4 bases and J by 4 bases, with 12 bases between them. The CDR3 region has the DNA TGTGCCACCAGTGACAGGGTTACTTCCTATGGCTACACCTTC. As protein: CATSDRVTSYGYTF.

This clonotype appeared a few times. The chain couples TRBV2 to TRBJ2-5; D is undetermined. The V end was cut by 5 bases, the J end by 9 bases, with 19 bases between. Germline lookup yields CDR1 SNHLY and CDR2 FYNNEI. The CDR3 sequence is 14 residues long. CDR3 residues: CASSQNGQLEPQYF. The CDR3 region has the DNA TGTGCCAGCAGTCAAAATGGTCAGTTGGAGCCCCAGTACTTC.

There are many counts of this clonotype. The chain couples TRBV5-1 to TRBJ1-1; the D is unclear. V lost 4 bases and J lost 6, with 13 bases in between. Germline assignment: CDR1 SGHRS and CDR2 YFSETQ. The CDR3 has 13 residues. CDR3 nucleotide sequence: TGCGCCAGCAGCCAAGACACGAGGGCTGAAGCTTTCTTT. It is translated as CASSQDTRAEAFF.

CDR3 bases: TGCGCCAGCAGCCCCCACATGGGCACTCCGAATGAAAAACTGTTTTTT. It translates to CASSPHMGTPNEKLFF. V is TRBV10-1 and J is TRBJ1-4; D remains unclear. Trimming stripped 6 bases from V and 5 bases from J, with 19 bases between. Germline CDR1 WNHNN, CDR2 SYGVQD (reference sequence). This CDR3 comprises 16 residues.

The chain joins TRBV12-3 or TRBV12-4 to TRBJ2-7, with D perhaps matching TRBD1 (6 bases). The CDR3 runs to 13 residues. V dropped 6 bases and J dropped 3 bases, with 12 bases sitting between them. The CDR3 DNA is TGTGCCAGCAGCAAGGACAGACACTACGAGCAGTACTTC. Translation gives CASSKDRHYEQYF.

V gene TRBV11-2 combines with J gene TRBJ1-1; D is unresolved. Germline assignment: CDR1 SGHAT and CDR2 FQNNGV. V was trimmed by 5 bases and J by 3 bases, leaving 7 bases between them. The CDR3 is made up of 12 amino acids. As DNA, the CDR3 is TGTGCCAGCAGCCGGGTCCACACTGAAGCTTTCTTT. Its translation is CASSRVHTEAFF.

The chain uses TRBV3-1 and TRBJ1-3; the D is unclear. Germline assignment: CDR1 LGHDT and CDR2 YNNKEL (reference sequence). The ends were cut back, 10 bases at V and 4 bases at J, with 20 bases in the middle. This CDR3 is built from 15 residues. The CDR3 sequence: CATTQEPTQGNTIYF. The CDR3 nucleotides are TGTGCCACCACCCAAGAACCCACCCAGGGAAACACCATATATTTT.

This clonotype was seen more than once but under ten times. The V and J genes are TRBV24-1 and TRBJ2-3; D is perhaps TRBD1 (6 bases). Germline-derived CDR1 and CDR2 are KGHDR and SFDVKD. This CDR3 contains 14 residues. Trimming took off 5 bases at V and 6 bases at J, with 14 bases between the two ends. The CDR3, as DNA: TGTGCCACCAGTGGGTCCACAGGGTCGGATACGCAGTATTTT. It translates to CATSGSTGSDTQYF.